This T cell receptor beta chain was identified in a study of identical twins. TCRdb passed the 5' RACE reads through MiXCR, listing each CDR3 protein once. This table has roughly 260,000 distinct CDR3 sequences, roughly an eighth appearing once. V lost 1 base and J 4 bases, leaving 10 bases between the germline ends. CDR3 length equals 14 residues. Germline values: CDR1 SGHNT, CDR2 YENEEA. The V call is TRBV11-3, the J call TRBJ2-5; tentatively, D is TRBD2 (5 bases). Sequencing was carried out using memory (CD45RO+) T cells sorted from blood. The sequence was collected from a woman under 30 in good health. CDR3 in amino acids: CASSLGRTSETQYF. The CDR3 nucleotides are TGTGCCAGCAGCTTAGGGCGGACTTCAGAGACCCAGTACTTC.